These T cell receptor beta chains were read from a single sample in a study of OX40 agonist ivuxolimab in advanced cancers. Data came from immunoSEQ multiplex PCR; TCRdb stores just in-frame clones and leaves some out. The top ten hold roughly 2.3% of the sample, which has roughly 64,000 clones, 84% seen once. The sample consisted of CD4+ or CD8+ T cells sorted from blood, taken in a trial of the OX40 agonist ivuxolimab. These receptor sequences come from an adult with an advanced solid tumor such as melanoma, head and neck, liver or kidney cancer. Each CDR3 is given with its conserved first and last residue. D genes are given only for firm matches. Clone size is stated in some rows and not others, as once, few, many or a class when expanded.

D gene	V gene	CDR3 length	clone size	J gene	CDR3 DNA	CDR3 protein
.	TRBV7-9	16	once	TRBJ1-3	TGTGCCAGCAGCCCGGCGGCAGTAGGAGTGGGAAACACCATATATTTT	CASSPAAVGVGNTIYF
TRBD2	TRBV25-1	15	once	TRBJ2-3	TGTGCCAGCAGCTTTAGACTAGCGGATACAGATACGCAGTATTTT	CASSFRLADTDTQYF
TRBD1	TRBV5-1	16	.	TRBJ1-1	TGCGCCAGCAGCACCCTTTACAGGGGGAGAAACACTGAAGCTTTCTTT	CASSTLYRGRNTEAFF
TRBD1	TRBV18	15	once	TRBJ2-3	TGTGCCAGCCGGACAGGGGGCGAAGGCACAGATACGCAGTATTTT	CASRTGGEGTDTQYF
TRBD1	TRBV30	12	.	TRBJ1-1	TGTGCCTGGAGTCAGGGGGGGAGAGAAGCTTTCTTT	CAWSQGGREAFF
.	TRBV6-5	15	.	TRBJ2-2	TGTGCCAGCAGTTACGGGACGACTAACACCGGGGAGCTGTTTTTT	CASSYGTTNTGELFF
.	TRBV10-3	16	.	TRBJ2-7	TGTGCCATCAGAGGAGCGACCACAGGTTCCACCTACGAGCAGTACTTC	CAIRGATTGSTYEQYF
.	TRBV7-3	16	.	TRBJ2-2	TGTGCCAGCAGCTTGTTGCGGGGCCCGAACACCGGGGAGCTGTTTTTT	CASSLLRGPNTGELFF
TRBD2	TRBV30	16	.	TRBJ2-7	TGTGCCTGGAGTGTTGGTAGCGGGAGGGCTATCTACGAGCAGTACTTC	CAWSVGSGRAIYEQYF
TRBD1	TRBV28	12	.	TRBJ2-7	TGTGCCACGGGACAGGTTGCCTACGAGCAGTACTTC	CATGQVAYEQYF
.	TRBV18	15	.	TRBJ2-3	TGTGCCAGCTCTCACGGACTCCCAGCCACAGATACGCAGTATTTT	CASSHGLPATDTQYF
.	TRBV7-2	14	.	TRBJ1-5	TGTGCCAGCAGCTTTGACTATAGCAATCAGCCCCAGCATTTT	CASSFDYSNQPQHF
TRBD1	TRBV19	15	.	TRBJ2-2	TGTGCCAGTACCCCCGGGACAGTGGCGACCGGGGAGCTGTTTTTT	CASTPGTVATGELFF
.	TRBV6-1	14	.	TRBJ2-7	TGTGCCAGCAGTGAATTGGCAGGGCCCTACGAGCAGTACTTC	CASSELAGPYEQYF
.	TRBV5-1	12	.	TRBJ1-2	TGCGCCAGCAGCTCATCCGGGGGCGGCTACACCTTC	CASSSSGGGYTF